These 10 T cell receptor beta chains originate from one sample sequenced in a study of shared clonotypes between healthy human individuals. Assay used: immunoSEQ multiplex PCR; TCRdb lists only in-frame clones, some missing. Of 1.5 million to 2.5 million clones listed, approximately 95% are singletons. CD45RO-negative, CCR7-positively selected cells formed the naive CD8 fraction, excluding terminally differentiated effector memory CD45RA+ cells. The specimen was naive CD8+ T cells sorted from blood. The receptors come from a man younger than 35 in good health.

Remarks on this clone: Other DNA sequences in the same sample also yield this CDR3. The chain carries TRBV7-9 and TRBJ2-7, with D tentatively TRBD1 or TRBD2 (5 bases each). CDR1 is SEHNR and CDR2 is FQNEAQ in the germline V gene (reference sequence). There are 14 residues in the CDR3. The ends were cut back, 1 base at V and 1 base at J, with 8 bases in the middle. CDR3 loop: CASSLEGRSYEQYF. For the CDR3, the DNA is TGTGCCAGCAGCTTAGAGGGACGGTCCTACGAGCAGTACTTC.

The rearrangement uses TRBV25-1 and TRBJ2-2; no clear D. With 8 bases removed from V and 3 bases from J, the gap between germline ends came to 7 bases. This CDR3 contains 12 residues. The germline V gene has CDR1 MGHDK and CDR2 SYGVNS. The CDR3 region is CASRYYTGELFF. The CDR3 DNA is TGTGCCAGCCGCTACTACACCGGGGAGCTGTTTTTT.

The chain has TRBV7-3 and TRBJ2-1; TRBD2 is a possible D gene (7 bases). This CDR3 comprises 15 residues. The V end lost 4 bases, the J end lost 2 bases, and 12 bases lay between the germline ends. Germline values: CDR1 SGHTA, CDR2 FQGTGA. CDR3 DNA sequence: TGTGCCAGCAGCTACCGCGGGGGCCCCTACAATGAGCAGTTCTTC. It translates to CASSYRGGPYNEQFF. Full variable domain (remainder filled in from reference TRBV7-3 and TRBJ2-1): GAGVSQTPSNKVTEKGKYVELRCDPISGHTALYWYRQSLGQGPEFLIYFQGTGAADDSGLPNDRFFAVRPEGSVSTLKIQRTERGDSAVYLCASSYRGGPYNEQFFGPGTRLTVL.

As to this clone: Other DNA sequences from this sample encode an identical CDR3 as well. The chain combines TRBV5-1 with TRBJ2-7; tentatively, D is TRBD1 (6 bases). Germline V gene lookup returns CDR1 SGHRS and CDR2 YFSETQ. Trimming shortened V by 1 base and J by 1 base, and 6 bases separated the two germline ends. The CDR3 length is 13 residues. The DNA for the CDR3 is TGCGCCAGCAGCTTGCAGGGGTCCTACGAGCAGTACTTC. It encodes CASSLQGSYEQYF. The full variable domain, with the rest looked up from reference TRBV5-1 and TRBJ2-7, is KAGVTQTPRYLIKTRGQQVTLSCSPISGHRSVSWYQQTPGQGLQFLFEYFSETQRNKGNFPGRFSGRQFSNSRSEMNVSTLELGDSALYLCASSLQGSYEQYFGPGTRLTVT.

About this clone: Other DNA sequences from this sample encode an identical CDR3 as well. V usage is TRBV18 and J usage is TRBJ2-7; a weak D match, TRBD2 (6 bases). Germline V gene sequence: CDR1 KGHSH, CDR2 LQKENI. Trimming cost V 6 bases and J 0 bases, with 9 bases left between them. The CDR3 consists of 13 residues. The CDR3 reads CASSGDSSYEQYF. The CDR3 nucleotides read TGTGCCAGCTCGGGGGACTCCTCCTACGAGCAGTACTTC.

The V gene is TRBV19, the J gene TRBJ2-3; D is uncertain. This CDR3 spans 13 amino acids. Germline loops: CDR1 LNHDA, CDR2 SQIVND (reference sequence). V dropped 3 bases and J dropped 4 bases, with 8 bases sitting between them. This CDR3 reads CASSMVSSDTQYF. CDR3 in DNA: TGTGCCAGTAGTATGGTTTCCTCAGATACGCAGTATTTT.

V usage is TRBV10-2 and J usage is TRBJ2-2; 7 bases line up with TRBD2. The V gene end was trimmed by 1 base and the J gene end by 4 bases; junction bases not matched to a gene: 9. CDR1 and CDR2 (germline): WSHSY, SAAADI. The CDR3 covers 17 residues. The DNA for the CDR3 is TGCGCCAGCAGTGAGTTCCTCCTAGCGGCTATCACCGGGGAGCTGTTTTTT. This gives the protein CASSEFLLAAITGELFF.

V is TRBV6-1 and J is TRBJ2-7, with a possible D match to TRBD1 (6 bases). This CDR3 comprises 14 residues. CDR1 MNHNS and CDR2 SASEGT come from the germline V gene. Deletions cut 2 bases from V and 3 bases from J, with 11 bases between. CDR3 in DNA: TGTGCCAGCAGTGAACAGGACAGCAACTACGAGCAGTACTTC. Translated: CASSEQDSNYEQYF.

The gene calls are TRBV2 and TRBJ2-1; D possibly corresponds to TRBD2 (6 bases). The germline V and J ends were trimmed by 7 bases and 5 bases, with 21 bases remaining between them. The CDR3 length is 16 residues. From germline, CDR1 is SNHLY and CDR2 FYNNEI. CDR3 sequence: CASTYPELANHNEQFF. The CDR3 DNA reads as TGTGCCAGCACCTATCCGGAGCTAGCGAACCACAATGAGCAGTTCTTC.

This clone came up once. The CDR3 DNA reads as TGTGCCTGGAGTGGACAGCTCAGCGGTTTAGAGACCCAGTACTTC. It is translated as CAWSGQLSGLETQYF. V gene TRBV30 combines with J gene TRBJ2-5; D is possibly TRBD1 or TRBD2 (5 bases each). The CDR3 runs 15 residues. Per the germline V gene, CDR1 is GTSNPN and CDR2 is SVGIG (reference sequence). Between the trimmed V and J ends, which lost 1 base and 4 bases, there was a span of 16 bases.